This T cell receptor beta chain is from a study of cytotoxic CD8 clonotypes in ibrutinib-treated CLL. Study-wide results and limits: An increase in clonality occurred at ibrutinib response, followed by a return toward baseline at progression.

The table came from immunoSEQ multiplex PCR; TCRdb's copy has only in-frame clones and leaves some out. The sample includes some 92,000 clones, about 74% of them seen just once. Deletions cut 1 base from V and 0 bases from J, with 10 bases between. This CDR3 region has 16 residues. Germline CDR1 PRHDT, CDR2 FYEKMQ (reference sequence). On this clone: Its antigen is as yet unknown.

This specimen was PBMCs, taken after 24 months of ibrutinib treatment. The V gene is TRBV13, the J gene TRBJ2-1, with D possibly TRBD1 on 5 matching bases. This TCR was recovered from a human donor with chronic lymphocytic leukemia. CDR3 residues: CASSLERGHSYNEQFF. The CDR3 DNA follows: TGTGCCAGCAGCTTAGAGCGCGGACACTCCTACAATGAGCAGTTCTTC. Filled out from reference TRBV13 and TRBJ2-1, the complete variable domain reads AAGVIQSPRHLIKEKRETATLKCYPIPRHDTVYWYQQGPGQDPQFLISFYEKMQSDKGSIPDRFSAQQFSDYHSELNMSSLELGDSALYFCASSLERGHSYNEQFFGPGTRLTVL.